This entry is about one TCR beta chain. No cognate antigen has been identified for it. One base away there is no much larger clone; base qualities are not given. Other DNA sequences in this sample translate to the same CDR3. The data belong to a study of cytomegalovirus exposure and HLA in healthy donors (dated by TCRdb to about 2017). Regarding the complete study: An earlier analysis of 587 of the donors reported approximately 300 Gb of sequence data and around 100 million unique TCR beta sequences obtained from about 180 million T cells. Roughly 290 gigabases of sequencing data and tens of millions of unique TCR sequences made up an early release that covered about 640 HLA-typed donors. Among the approximately 420 genotyped donors, about 83% belonged to the genetic ancestry cluster associated with self-reported Caucasian donors. The study aimed to test whether signatures of past pathogen exposure could be identified by cataloging public T cell receptors. The study profiled the T cell repertoires of about 640 subjects by immunosequencing and related them to cytomegalovirus serostatus. A separate validation cohort of roughly 110 different subjects was used in addition to the roughly 700-subject first cohort. To predict cytomegalovirus infection status, the study combined high-throughput TCR immunosequencing, statistical association of individual TCRs with disease status, and machine learning. To study patterns of TCR occurrence, a later analysis re-analyzed previously published TCR beta repertoires from 666 donors and added high-resolution HLA genotyping. The later analysis used no new phenotypic data to find candidate immune exposures, relying instead on TCR beta sequences and their occurrence across donors. An earlier analysis of approximately 630 of the donors applied high-throughput TCR beta sequencing to assess whether each TCR beta V gene segment acted as functional or pseudogenic. Donor age, sex, ethnicity and CMV serostatus were collected together with the repertoire data. A later genetic analysis took genome-wide SNP genotypes for about 55% of the roughly 700 donors and used that subset as a discovery cohort. All discovery cohort repertoires had been generated on a single sequencing platform. Class I and class II HLA loci were covered by the typing at four-digit resolution. The number of donors typed differed by locus, with about 629-630 for A, B, C, DRB1 and DQB1, around 500 for DQA1, approximately 570 for DPA1, and around 450 for DPB1. Four to six DR-DQ haplotypes were handled as single units for association and clustering, since linkage in the cohort was strong. Among approximately 370 genotyped donors of the cohort, an average of roughly 230,000 unique TCR beta nucleotide sequences was sequenced per donor, of which about 19% were non-productive.

Libraries were prepared through the immunoSEQ multiplex PCR assay. For the multiplex PCR, a mixture combining 60 forward primers for TCR Vbeta segments and 13 reverse primers for TCR Jbeta segments was used. Amplification of the CDR3 region of rearranged TCR beta genes was performed with a multiplex PCR assay on genomic DNA. The Illumina HiSeq System was used to sequence the amplified TCR beta libraries as 87-base-pair reads. On the authors' methods: Across the roughly 670 repertoires, a later analysis counted 60 million to 90 million unique TCR beta chains, roughly 11 million of which were shared by at least two donors. Raw reads were error-corrected and collapsed into unique sequences with a nearest-neighbor algorithm that merged closely related sequences to remove PCR and sequencing errors. To assign V, D and J gene segments, CDR3 sequences were aligned to IMGT reference sequences. For a sequence to be retained, at least a six-nucleotide match to both a V gene segment and a J gene segment was required. A rearrangement counted as productive if the CDR3 had no stop codons and remained in frame with V and J, and every other rearrangement counted as non-productive. Following IMGT convention, CDR3 was defined as the stretch from the second conserved V-encoded cysteine to the conserved J-encoded phenylalanine. The earlier analysis of roughly 590 of the donors excluded any sequence lacking an unambiguous match to a single V gene segment. An earlier analysis of fewer than 750 of the donors classified V segments as functional when productive rearrangements were above 56.7% and as segregating when the standard deviation between donors was above 5%. A statistical classification framework was built to diagnose cytomegalovirus status from the catalog of TCR beta chain sequences. V and J gene assignment, in a later analysis, came from comparing TCR nucleotide sequences with IMGT/GENE-DB human TR gene sequences. Using the TCRdist pipeline, a later analysis assigned CDR3 sequences along with most-parsimonious VDJ recombination scenarios. In a later analysis, each TCR beta chain was defined by its CDR3 amino acid sequence together with its V-gene family, and reads lacking a unique V-gene family were excluded. In a later analysis, approximately 590 highly shared, low-generation-probability nucleotide sequences were removed to address suspected cross-contamination and a sequencing artifact. In a later analysis, a clonal expansion index for each public chain was calculated from normalized within-repertoire ranks of inferred template counts. Generation probabilities in a later analysis came from a VDJ recombination model fitted to out-of-frame rearrangements, and those results were checked against IGoR. In a later analysis, hypergeometric tests were used to score TCR-TCR, TCR-HLA and TCR-CMV co-occurrence, with a repertoire-size bias correction applied to TCR pairs. In a later analysis, false discovery rates were estimated by permuting HLA or CMV assignments 20 times. In a later analysis, co-occurring TCRs were grouped using DBSCAN, with TCRdist sequence similarity added in when clustering inside HLA-allele-positive subsets. Co-occurrence clustering excluded repertoires with fewer than 30,000 or more than 120,000 public chains, plus five with anomalous nucleotide sharing. Held by TCRdb, this immuneACCESS table contains in-frame sequences only and omits some clones. Under half of the omission traces to an unresolved V gene where checked; the cause of the rest is unknown. The V and J calls and clone size were taken over from that table, and D and trimming were inferred from the DNA. In all, the sample holds around 130,000 clones, and approximately 81% of those were seen once. Around 0.67% of the sample goes to the ten largest clones.

Results the study describes overall, beyond this receptor: The classifier was reported to diagnose cytomegalovirus status with high specificity and sensitivity in both the original cohort and the validation cohort. In a later analysis, most CMV-associated TCR beta chains were found to appear HLA-restricted, with HLA associations seemingly driven largely by CMV exposure. Correlated functional status among segregating V segments might reflect linkage disequilibrium, but an unknown experimental factor could not be ruled out. A later analysis found that TCR association rates varied across HLA loci, with DRB1 alleles showing the most associated TCRs and HLA-C alleles the fewest. Broadly in line with IMGT annotations, most TCR beta V segments showed up in productive rearrangements about 87% or about 30% of the time in an earlier analysis of about 500 of the donors. According to a later genetic analysis, donors in an Asian-associated ancestry cluster had fewer N-insertions in productive TCRs than the approximately 650-donor mean. The only immune exposure information available for the cohort was CMV serostatus. Compared with equally common non-associated chains, HLA-associated TCR beta chains in a later analysis were more clonally expanded and had lower generation probabilities. According to a later analysis, parvovirus B19, influenza, CMV and Epstein-Barr virus appeared linked to several top co-occurrence clusters. Because HLA typing was unavailable for some donors at each locus, only the typed subset was used in association tests. A later genetic analysis associated a missense DCLRE1C variant with V-gene and J-gene trimming of TCR beta chains, and an independent cohort replicated the association. In a later analysis, more than 15,000 TCR beta sequences were associated with specific HLA alleles at a false discovery rate of 0.05. A cluster of highly shared sequence variants was judged likely to be a technical artifact of the sequencing pipeline. A further reported finding was that TCR beta sequences accurately predicted the HLA-A and HLA-B alleles for most subjects in the first cohort. While some public TCRs were present in many individuals, most TCR sequences turned up only very rarely across donors. In vitro tests confirmed that a few of the cytomegalovirus-associated TCR beta chains recognize cytomegalovirus antigens. Strong co-occurrence of HLA alleles, especially DR and DQ, made assigning TCR associations to individual alleles difficult. Some IMGT-functional V segments, including TRBV6-2 and TRBV6-3, could not be told apart with the 87-base-pair reads, so those segments were excluded. The study gave a list of under 200 TCR beta chains associated with cytomegalovirus. Only TCR beta chains were sequenced in this cohort, and the absence of alpha or paired-chain data limited detectable features. The authors suggested that the approach could potentially be extended to other disease states and immunological phenotypes. Approximately 16 rarely observed V segments, including chromosome 9 orphons, were excluded from the earlier analysis of just under 600 of the donors because counts were too low. Roughly uniform sequencing depth across donors was assumed in presence/absence analyses, although this assumption may not hold.

Measured from the cysteine to the phenylalanine, the CDR3 is 13 residues long. Just CDR3 DNA is preserved here, 39 bases in frame from base 1. The V and J ends are trimmed by 0 bases and 8 bases, leaving 13 bases between them. According to the germline V gene (reference sequence), CDR1 reads GTSNPN and CDR2 reads SVGIG. The cohort comprised fewer than 750 healthy bone marrow donors. At the time of sampling, every cohort member was nominally healthy, though immune exposures that went unrecorded were likely present. The donor tested CMV seronegative and was one of the 352 seronegative cohort members. Every donor gave a peripheral blood sample, and the peripheral blood mononuclear cells from that sample were used for TCR beta sequencing. The Qiagen DNeasy Blood Extraction Kit was used to extract genomic DNA from the blood cell samples.

The chain joins TRBV30 to TRBJ1-1; the D gene remains uncertain. This clonotype originated in a man aged 18 to 35 in good health and CMV-seronegative. Sequenced: PBMCs. The CDR3 here reads CAWSVDRETEAFF. The nucleotide sequence is given as TGTGCCTGGAGTGTAGATCGGGAGACAGAAGCTTTCTTT.